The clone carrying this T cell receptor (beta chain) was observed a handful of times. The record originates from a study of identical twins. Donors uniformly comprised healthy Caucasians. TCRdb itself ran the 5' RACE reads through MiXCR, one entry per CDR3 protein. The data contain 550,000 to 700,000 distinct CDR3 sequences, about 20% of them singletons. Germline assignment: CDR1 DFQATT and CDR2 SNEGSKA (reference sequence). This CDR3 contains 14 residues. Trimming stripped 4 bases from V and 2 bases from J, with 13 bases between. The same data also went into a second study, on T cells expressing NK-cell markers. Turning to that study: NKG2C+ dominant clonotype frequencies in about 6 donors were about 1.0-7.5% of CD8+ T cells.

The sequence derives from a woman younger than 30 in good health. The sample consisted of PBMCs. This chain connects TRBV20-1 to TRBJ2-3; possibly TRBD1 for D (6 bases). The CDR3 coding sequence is TGCAGTGCTACCCGACAGGAATACACAGATACGCAGTATTTT. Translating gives CSATRQEYTDTQYF.